These 19 T cell receptor beta chains were all obtained from the same sample, sequenced in a study of shared clonotypes between healthy human individuals. Libraries were prepared by immunoSEQ multiplex PCR; TCRdb keeps only in-frame clonotypes and omits some of them. The table includes about 990,000 clones, around three quarters detected once. Sequences were obtained from memory CD4+ T cells from PBMCs. The subset is: CD45RA-negative fraction. Receptor source: a man aged 18 to 35 in good health. Some clones in this sample may be carry-over from other donors' samples.

This chain connects TRBV7-9 to TRBJ2-3, with TRBD2 identical over 10 bases. This CDR3 has 18 amino acids. With 2 bases clipped from V and 4 bases from J, the junction kept 12 bases outside the gene matches. The germline gives CDR1 SEHNR, CDR2 FQNEAQ (reference sequence). DNA of the CDR3: TGTGCCAGCAGCTTATGGGGTCGGCTAGCGGGAGTGGCAGATACGCAGTATTTT. The encoded protein is CASSLWGRLAGVADTQYF.

The J gene is TRBJ2-1, the V gene TRBV25-1, with 7 bases that match TRBD2. V lost 4 bases, J lost 0 bases, and 9 bases stayed unmatched. The CDR3 loop spans 17 amino acids. Germline V gene sequence: CDR1 MGHDK, CDR2 SYGVNS. CDR3 coding DNA: TGTGCCAGCAGTGCTAGCGGCCCCAGGAGCTCCTACAATGAGCAGTTCTTC. Translated: CASSASGPRSSYNEQFF.

J is TRBJ2-5 and V is TRBV6-5; unclear D gene. Trimming removed 6 bases at V and 7 bases at J, with 15 bases between. This CDR3 has 13 amino acids. Per germline, CDR1 MNHEY and CDR2 SVGAGI. The CDR3 DNA follows: TGTGCCAGCAGCCAATCACTTGGCGGGACCCAGTACTTC. Translation: CASSQSLGGTQYF.

In regard to this clone: This likely came from a read error, as a far larger clone is one base away. V and J are TRBV28 and TRBJ1-5, with a tentative D call TRBD1 (6 bases). V was trimmed by 6 bases and J by 8 bases, leaving 14 bases between them. The CDR3 loop spans 13 amino acids. The germline V gene encodes CDR1 MDHEN and CDR2 SYDVKM. The CDR3 reads CASRGRGGEPQHF. For the CDR3, the DNA is TGTGCCAGCAGGGGACGGGGGGGCGAGCCCCAGCATTTT.

The rearrangement uses TRBV28 and TRBJ2-6; D is possibly TRBD1 or TRBD2 (7 bases each). The germline CDR1 and CDR2 sequences are MDHEN and SYDVKM. The V and J ends lost 6 bases and 2 bases respectively, with 14 bases between them. This CDR3 has 16 residues. The CDR3 spells CASSQGGVAGANVLTF. The CDR3 DNA sequence: TGTGCCAGCAGCCAGGGGGGGGTGGCTGGGGCCAACGTCCTGACTTTC. The full variable domain, completed using reference TRBV28 and TRBJ2-6, is DVKVTQSSRYLVKRTGEKVFLECVQDMDHENMFWYRQDPGLGLRLIYFSYDVKMKEKGDIPEGYSVSREKKERFSLILESASTNQTSMYLCASSQGGVAGANVLTFGAGSRLTVL.

J is TRBJ2-5 and V is TRBV4-1; D is perhaps TRBD1 (6 bases). This CDR3 has 14 residues. The germline gives CDR1 MGHRA, CDR2 YSYEKL. Trimming shortened V by 0 bases and J by 1 base, and 6 bases separated the two germline ends. The DNA of the CDR3 is TGCGCCAGCAGCCAAGAGGACAGCCAAGAGACCCAGTACTTC. It translates to CASSQEDSQETQYF.

This rearrangement joins TRBV5-1 to TRBJ2-3, with D maybe TRBD2 (6 bases). CDR3 length: 16 amino acids. Germline CDR1 is SGHRS and CDR2 is YFSETQ. Between the trimmed V and J ends, which lost 4 bases and 2 bases, there was a span of 17 bases. This chain's CDR3 is CASSLPYGGTTDTQYF. DNA for the CDR3: TGCGCCAGCAGCCTACCCTACGGCGGGACCACAGATACGCAGTATTTT.

The gene calls are TRBV5-4 and TRBJ1-1; no firm D call. Germline V gene lookup returns CDR1 SGHNT and CDR2 YYREEE (reference sequence). The CDR3 covers 15 residues. V lost 1 base and J lost 1, with 11 bases in between. CDR3 loop: CASSLYGPANTEAFF. As DNA, the CDR3 is TGTGCCAGCAGCTTGTATGGGCCGGCGAACACTGAAGCTTTCTTT.

The chain recombines TRBV5-8 with TRBJ2-6; D is tentatively TRBD1 or TRBD2 (5 bases each). The CDR3 length is 18 residues. V lost 5 bases, J lost 0 bases, and 18 bases lay in between. CDR1 and CDR2 from the germline V gene are SGHTS and YDEGEE. As DNA, the CDR3 is TGTGCCAGCAGTATACTATCTGGGGGTCCCTCTGGGGCCAACGTCCTGACTTTC. This translates into CASSILSGGPSGANVLTF.

The V and J genes are TRBV13 and TRBJ2-3; 9 nucleotides agree with TRBD2. Germline V CDR1 and CDR2: PRHDT, FYEKMQ (reference sequence). Trimming removed 2 bases from V and 4 bases from J; junction bases left unmatched: 10. The CDR3 runs 17 residues. Here the CDR3 DNA reads TGTGCCAGCAGCTTAAAGCCAGGCGGGAGGGTGTCAGATACGCAGTATTTT. Amino acid sequence: CASSLKPGGRVSDTQYF.

The chain joins TRBV4-2 to TRBJ2-1; no clear D. The V end was cut by 3 bases, the J end by 6 bases, with 9 bases between. The germline CDR1 and CDR2 sequences are LGHNA and YNFKEQ. This CDR3 spans 13 amino acids. This CDR3 reads CASSHDSRNEQFF. Here the CDR3 DNA reads TGTGCCAGCAGCCACGATAGCCGCAATGAGCAGTTCTTC.

This chain's CDR3 is CASSPDSSNSPLHF. CDR3 bases: TGTGCCAGCAGCCCGGACAGTAGCAATTCACCCCTCCACTTT. The V and J genes are TRBV2 and TRBJ1-6; D may be TRBD1 (6 bases). V dropped 6 bases and J dropped 7 bases, with 13 bases sitting between them. The CDR3 contains 14 residues. The germline V gene has CDR1 SNHLY and CDR2 FYNNEI.

This clone showed up just once. The chain is built from TRBV7-3 and TRBJ2-1, with 7 bases aligning to TRBD2. CDR1 is SGHTA, CDR2 FQGTGA, per germline. This CDR3 is 15 amino acids long. J was trimmed by 3 bases and V by 5 bases; bases with no gene match: 7. For the CDR3, the DNA is TGTGCCAGCAGCCCGGAGCTAGCGGACTACAATGAGCAGTTCTTC. Translation: CASSPELADYNEQFF.

The rearrangement links TRBV4-2 to TRBJ2-1, with TRBD2 identical over 8 bases. The CDR3 runs to 17 residues. Germline V lookup: CDR1 LGHNA, CDR2 YNFKEQ. J lost 4 bases, V lost 0 bases, and 8 bases had no gene match. The CDR3 is CASSQDPAGAKYNEQFF. CDR3 DNA: TGTGCCAGCAGCCAAGACCCAGCGGGAGCTAAGTACAATGAGCAGTTCTTC.

The chain joins TRBV4-1 to TRBJ2-7, with TRBD2 matching over 11 bases. Germline V gene lookup returns CDR1 MGHRA and CDR2 YSYEKL. J lost 4 bases, V lost 2 bases, and 19 bases had no gene match. The CDR3 loop spans 20 amino acids. The CDR3 is CASSQRPGLAALEGAYEQYF. The CDR3 DNA follows: TGCGCCAGCAGCCAAAGACCGGGACTAGCGGCTCTCGAGGGGGCATACGAGCAGTACTTC.

Comment on this clone: Within the sample, other DNA sequences also encode this same CDR3. V and J are TRBV18 and TRBJ1-5, with D maybe TRBD1 (5 bases). Trimming shortened V by 2 bases and J by 6 bases, and 14 bases separated the two germline ends. Germline-derived CDR1 and CDR2 are KGHSH and LQKENI. CDR3 length: 15 residues. The DNA for the CDR3 is TGTGCCAGCTCACCAGCAGGAGGCGGGGGTCAGCCCCAGCATTTT. Encoded protein: CASSPAGGGGQPQHF.

In its sample, this clone was seen once. Other DNA sequences of this sample code for an identical CDR3. This chain connects TRBV7-3 to TRBJ1-2; TRBD1 matches at 7 bases. This CDR3 region has 13 residues. The germline V gene has CDR1 SGHTA and CDR2 FQGTGA. Losses at the gene ends were 1 base for V and 8 bases for J; bases not matched to a gene: 4. The CDR3 region is CASSLSGGGGYTF. CDR3 DNA: TGTGCCAGCAGCTTAAGTGGAGGGGGCGGCTACACCTTC.

The CDR3 protein is CASSAKTGAGGYTF. CDR3 nucleotide sequence: TGTGCCAGCAGCGCGAAAACAGGGGCTGGCGGCTACACCTTC. V is TRBV9 and J is TRBJ1-2, with TRBD1 matching over 7 bases. The germline V gene encodes CDR1 SGDLS and CDR2 YYNGEE. The V and J ends lost 3 bases and 8 bases, in that order; junction bases with no gene match: 10. The CDR3 runs 14 residues.

The V gene is TRBV6-1, the J gene TRBJ1-1, with D unclear. This CDR3 comprises 14 residues. The germline gives CDR1 MNHNS, CDR2 SASEGT. The V end was cut by 7 bases, the J end by 1 base, with 13 bases between. The CDR3 DNA sequence: TGTGCCAGCACTTGGACGTTACGGAACACTGAAGCTTTCTTT. Protein product: CASTWTLRNTEAFF.